A selection of T cell receptor beta chains follows, all from one sample in a study of blood T cell repertoires in COVID-19. Profiled with immunoSEQ multiplex PCR; TCRdb holds only in-frame clones, not every one. This table holds 88,000 or so clones, roughly three quarters found once. Material: peripheral blood. Source of these receptors: a human donor in a cohort sampled during active COVID-19. The CDR3 runs from the conserved cysteine through the conserved F or W. D genes are given only for firm matches. Part of the rows lack a size; the others show once, few, many or a class for expanded clones.

>-|TRBJ1-1|TRBV12-3/TRBV12-4|-
TGTGCCAGCTTCCCATCGAGGGTTGCTGAAGCTTTCTTT
CASFPSRVAEAFF
>TRBD1|TRBJ2-7|TRBV3-1/TRBV3-2|once
TGTGCCAGCAGCCAAGATCGAGCGAGGGGGCGGGTCTACGAGCAGTACTTC
CASSQDRARGRVYEQYF
>-|TRBJ1-2|TRBV19|-
TGTGCCAGTGATGACAGGCGTAGGACATATGGCTACACCTTC
CASDDRRRTYGYTF
>TRBD2|TRBJ2-7|TRBV19|-
TGTGCCAGTAGCCCCGGGAGGGGGGACGAGCAGTACTTC
CASSPGRGDEQYF
>TRBD1|TRBJ1-3|TRBV7-9|-
TGTGCCAGCAGCGGGACAGGGGCTATGGGAAACACCATATATTTT
CASSGTGAMGNTIYF
>-|TRBJ1-6|TRBV5-1|-
TGCGCCAGCAGCCCTGGGCGGGGCGGGGGTAATTCACCCCTCCACTTT
CASSPGRGGGNSPLHF
>TRBD2|TRBJ2-7|TRBV4-2|-
TGTGCCAGCAGCCAAGACGGCCCAGGGACTAGCTACGAGCAGTACTTC
CASSQDGPGTSYEQYF
>-|TRBJ2-1|TRBV2|-
TGTGCCAGCAGTGCGTGGGCTAGCGTCGGTGAGCAGTTCTTC
CASSAWASVGEQFF
>TRBD2|TRBJ2-3|TRBV4-3|-
TGCGCCAGCAGCCAAGGTAGCGGGAGGGCTGCCGATACGCAGTATTTT
CASSQGSGRAADTQYF
>TRBD1|TRBJ1-1|TRBV5-6|-
TGTGCCAGCAGCTTGTACAGGGGGCCAACCGGGGGAACTGAAGCTTTCTTT
CASSLYRGPTGGTEAFF
>-|TRBJ1-5|TRBV18|-
TGTGCCAGCTCACCAGAAGCGGTTAGCAATCAGCCCCAGCATTTT
CASSPEAVSNQPQHF
>TRBD1|TRBJ2-7|TRBV7-9|-
TGTGCCACCACATTCCGGCGGACAGGGTTGGACGAGCAGTACTTC
CATTFRRTGLDEQYF
>-|TRBJ2-1|TRBV2|-
TGTGCCAGCAGTGAAGCGGGGGGAGTAGAGATAATGGACAATGAGCAGTTCTTC
CASSEAGGVEIMDNEQFF
>TRBD1|TRBJ1-6|TRBV11-2|-
TGTGCCAGCAGCCGACAGGGGTTTAATTCACCCCTCCACTTT
CASSRQGFNSPLHF
>-|TRBJ2-3|TRBV5-1|-
TGCGCCAGCAGAGCCGGCACTAGTCGTGTGGATACGCAGTATTTT
CASRAGTSRVDTQYF
>TRBD2|TRBJ2-7|TRBV27|-
TGTGCCAGCACCTTCGGGACTAGCGGGGGGTACGAGCAGTACTTC
CASTFGTSGGYEQYF
>-|TRBJ2-1|TRBV7-2|-
TGTGCCAGCAGCTGGAGCGGAAATACCTACAATGAGCAGTTCTTC
CASSWSGNTYNEQFF
>TRBD2|TRBJ2-1|TRBV20-1|-
TGCAGTGCTAGTCCCCCGGGGAGCGGGATCTGGGATGAGCAGTTCTTC
CSASPPGSGIWDEQFF
>-|TRBJ1-4|TRBV5-1|-
TGCGCCAGCAGCTTGGTGGCAGGGGTTGAAAAACTGTTTTTT
CASSLVAGVEKLFF
>-|TRBJ2-4|TRBV28|-
TGTGCCAGCAGTTTAGCTCAGTTGGACATTCAGTACTTC
CASSLAQLDIQYF
>TRBD1|TRBJ1-2|TRBV5-6|-
TGTGCCAGCAGCCCGGCCGGTACAGGGGTGGATAACTATGGCTACACCTTC
CASSPAGTGVDNYGYTF
>-|TRBJ1-2|TRBV7-9|-
TGTGCCAGCAGCTTGTGGCAGGTCGGGGACTATGGCTACACCTTC
CASSLWQVGDYGYTF
>-|TRBJ2-7|TRBV5-1|few
TGCGCCAGCAGCTTGGTCGGGGGAAACTACGAGCAGTACTTC
CASSLVGGNYEQYF
>-|TRBJ1-2|TRBV12-3/TRBV12-4|few
TGTGCCAGCAGTTTAGTGGGAGGCTATGGCTACACCTTC
CASSLVGGYGYTF
>-|TRBJ2-5|TRBV6-5|-
TGTGCCAGCGTCGGGGATCAAGAGACCCAGTACTTC
CASVGDQETQYF
>TRBD2|TRBJ2-7|TRBV20-1|few
TGCAGTGCGAGTAGCGGGAGGAGGGCCTACGAGCAGTACTTC
CSASSGRRAYEQYF
>-|TRBJ2-7|TRBV5-1|-
TGCGCCAGCAGCTCAGGAGGTTCCTCAGCCGAGGGGTACTTC
CASSSGGSSAEGYF
>-|TRBJ2-5|TRBV19|-
TGTGCCAGTAGTATACATCAAGACGGAGAAGAGACCCAGTACTTC
CASSIHQDGEETQYF
>-|TRBJ1-6|TRBV3-1/TRBV3-2|once
TGTGCCAGCAGCCAGTCCGTGGGCTATTCACCCCTCCACTTT
CASSQSVGYSPLHF
>TRBD2|TRBJ2-1|TRBV28|-
TGTGCCAGCAGTATGACTAGCTCGCAGTTCTTC
CASSMTSSQFF
>TRBD1|TRBJ1-2|TRBV18|-
TGTGCCAGCTCCCAAGGGACAGGGGGCGGCCGGGCCTATGGCTACACCTTC
CASSQGTGGGRAYGYTF
>-|TRBJ1-1|TRBV20-1|-
TGCAGTGCTAGTTTACAGCCCAACACTGAAGCTTTCTTT
CSASLQPNTEAFF
>-|TRBJ2-2|TRBV20-1|-
TGCAGTGTTCTCACCGGGGAGCTGTTTTTT
CSVLTGELFF
>-|TRBJ1-4|TRBV18|once
TGTGCCAGCTCTTCCCGGGAGCTCCGGGAAAAACTGTTTTTT
CASSSRELREKLFF
>TRBD1|TRBJ1-1|TRBV29-1|once
TGCAGCGCTGGGACAGACAACACTGAAGCTTTCTTT
CSAGTDNTEAFF
>-|TRBJ2-2|TRBV19|few
TGTGCCAGTAGTATGACCGGGAGCCTTACCGGGGAGCTGTTTTTT
CASSMTGSLTGELFF
>TRBD2|TRBJ2-2|TRBV2|-
TGTGCCAGCAGTTTTACTAGCGGGAGCGCCGGGGAGCTGTTTTTT
CASSFTSGSAGELFF
>-|TRBJ2-3|TRBV5-1|-
TGCGCCAGCAGCAAATCTAGCGTGGGCACAGATACGCAGTATTTT
CASSKSSVGTDTQYF
>TRBD1|TRBJ2-1|TRBV6-2/TRBV6-3|few
TGTGCCAGCAGTCTTAACAGGGGACCCTACAATGAGCAGTTCTTC
CASSLNRGPYNEQFF
>-|TRBJ1-6|TRBV19|many
TGTGCCAGTAGTATAGCCGACTCTACAAGCGGTTCACCCCTCCACTTT
CASSIADSTSGSPLHF
>TRBD2|TRBJ2-1|TRBV15|-
TGTGCCACCAGCGGAAGGATAGCGGGAGTCCACAATGAGCAGTTCTTC
CATSGRIAGVHNEQFF
>-|TRBJ2-5|TRBV11-1|-
TGTGCCAGCAGCCGTGGACGGGGGGCGTGGGAGACCCAGTACTTC
CASSRGRGAWETQYF
>TRBD1|TRBJ2-3|TRBV5-4|once
TGTGCCAGCATCCGGGACAGGTATTCCGCAGATACGCAGTATTTT
CASIRDRYSADTQYF
>-|TRBJ2-7|TRBV25-1|-
TGTGCCAGCCGGGTGGGTGGCGAAGAACCAGACGAGCAGTACTTC
CASRVGGEEPDEQYF
>TRBD2|TRBJ2-7|TRBV11-3|few
TGTGCCAGCGGGAGGGACTACCTCTACTACGAGCAGTACTTC
CASGRDYLYYEQYF
>TRBD1|TRBJ1-4|TRBV6-4|-
TGTGCCAGCAGGAAAAAACCGGGACAGGGGACGACTAATGAAAAACTGTTTTTT
CASRKKPGQGTTNEKLFF
>-|TRBJ2-7|TRBV4-1|-
TGCGCCAGCAGCCAAGATCTCCTAAACTACGAGCAGTACTTC
CASSQDLLNYEQYF
>TRBD1|TRBJ1-5|TRBV24-1|-
TGTGCCACCAGACCGACAGGGGCTAATAGCAATCAGCCCCAGCATTTT
CATRPTGANSNQPQHF
>-|TRBJ2-3|TRBV7-2|-
TGTGCCAGCAGCGACCGGGGAACAGATACGCAGTATTTT
CASSDRGTDTQYF